A single sample gave rise to the 26 T cell receptor beta chains below, sequenced in a study of T cell responses to AZD1222 COVID-19 vaccine. Sequenced by immunoSEQ multiplex PCR; TCRdb stores in-frame clones only, minus some. Of roughly 100,000 clones detected, roughly 90% appear once; the ten largest clones hold roughly 2.5%. Source: peripheral blood, taken on day 0 of AZD1222 vaccination. The receptors come from an adult in good health.

This chain joins TRBV4-1 and TRBJ2-1; 12 nucleotides agree with TRBD1. Losses at the gene ends were 5 bases for V and 9 bases for J; bases not matched to a gene: 11. The CDR3 extends over 16 amino acids. Per germline, CDR1 MGHRA and CDR2 YSYEKL. CDR3 sequence reads: CASSVEPGQGASEQFF. CDR3 DNA sequence: TGCGCCAGCAGCGTAGAACCGGGACAGGGGGCAAGTGAGCAGTTCTTC.

The table lists this clone with a count of one. The rearrangement joins TRBV6-5 to TRBJ1-1, with TRBD1 as a possible D gene (6 bases). V was cut by 2 bases and J by 1 base, with 14 bases left in between. The germline gives CDR1 MNHEY, CDR2 SVGAGI. The CDR3 consists of 16 residues. For the CDR3, the DNA is TGTGCCAGCAGTTACATAGGGGGGGAGAGGAACACTGAAGCTTTCTTT. Translated: CASSYIGGERNTEAFF.

This sequence joins TRBV12-3 or TRBV12-4 and TRBJ1-2; no firm D call. V lost 5 bases and J 2 bases, leaving 9 bases between the germline ends. The CDR3 loop spans 13 amino acids. CDR3 in amino acids: CASSLGSNYGYTF. The CDR3 nucleotides read TGTGCCAGCAGTCTCGGCTCGAACTATGGCTACACCTTC.

This clone showed up many times. The rearrangement uses TRBV6-5 and TRBJ1-2, with D possibly being TRBD1 (5 bases). Trimming took 6 bases from V and 1 from J, leaving 12 bases between them. CDR1 and CDR2 from the germline V gene are MNHEY and SVGAGI. This CDR3 comprises 14 residues. The CDR3 here is CASSSIRDNYGYTF. The CDR3 DNA reads TGTGCCAGCAGCTCAATCAGGGATAACTATGGCTACACCTTC.

The rearrangement links TRBV21-1 to TRBJ1-3. TRBV21-1 is listed as a pseudogene. The CDR3 length is 16 residues. The CDR3 nucleotides are TGTGCCAGCAGCAAAGGCCACTTATTCTCTGGAAACACCATATATTTT. Translated, it gives CASSKGHLFSGNTIYF.

The rearrangement uses TRBV19 and TRBJ1-2; D is unresolved. V was trimmed by 7 bases and J by 7 bases, leaving 10 bases between them. In germline, CDR1 is LNHDA, CDR2 SQIVND (reference sequence). CDR3 length: 11 amino acids. CDR3 DNA sequence: TGTGCCAGTAATTTGGGAGGTGGCTACACCTTC. Translating it yields CASNLGGGYTF.

This clone appeared a few times. The V gene is TRBV7-2, the J gene TRBJ2-7; D is perhaps TRBD2 (6 bases). Germline V gene data show CDR1 as SGHTA and CDR2 as FQGNSA. The CDR3 totals 13 residues. V lost 5 bases to trimming and J lost 9 bases, with 17 bases between them. CDR3 residues: CASSALGTPGQYF. CDR3 bases: TGTGCCAGCAGCGCCCTCGGGACTCCAGGGCAGTACTTC. Using reference TRBV7-2 and TRBJ2-7 for the parts outside the CDR3, the full variable domain is GAGVSQSPSNKVTEKGKDVELRCDPISGHTALYWYRQSLGQGLEFLIYFQGNSAPDKSGLPSDRFSAERTGGSVSTLTIQRTQQEDSAVYLCASSALGTPGQYFGPGTRLTVT.

The J gene is TRBJ1-1, the V gene TRBV5-4; D may be TRBD1 (5 bases). There are 16 residues in the CDR3. The V end lost 0 bases, the J end lost 3 bases, and 15 bases lay between the germline ends. Germline V gene data show CDR1 as SGHNT and CDR2 as YYREEE (reference sequence). The CDR3 reads CASSLAQGAGYTEAFF. CDR3 coding DNA: TGTGCCAGCAGCTTGGCCCAGGGCGCAGGCTACACTGAAGCTTTCTTT.

The rearrangement links TRBV7-9 to TRBJ2-1, with a possible D match to TRBD1 (6 bases). The CDR3 spans 15 residues. V lost 0 bases and J lost 3, with 9 bases in between. Germline V gives CDR1 SEHNR, CDR2 FQNEAQ (reference sequence). The DNA of the CDR3 is TGTGCCAGCAGCTTAGCACAGGGACACTACAATGAGCAGTTCTTC. Translated: CASSLAQGHYNEQFF.

The count of this clone is one. The V and J genes are TRBV27 and TRBJ2-1, with 12 bases identical to TRBD2. Germline V gives CDR1 MNHEY, CDR2 SMNVEV (reference sequence). CDR3 size: 18 residues. Trimming at V came to 6 bases and at J to 9 bases, leaving 18 bases not matched to a gene. The DNA for the CDR3 is TGTGCCAGCAGCCGTCCGATTTACACTAGCGGGAGGAACGGTGAGCAGTTCTTC. Translated, it gives CASSRPIYTSGRNGEQFF.

The chain has TRBV6-5 and TRBJ1-1, with D maybe TRBD1 (5 bases). CDR1 is MNHEY and CDR2 is SVGAGI in the germline V gene. Trimming left V 6 bases short and J 1 base short, with 12 bases between. CDR3 length equals 14 residues. CDR3 DNA sequence: TGTGCCAGCAGCCAGGGACCGACGAACACTGAAGCTTTCTTT. Residues: CASSQGPTNTEAFF.

The chain employs TRBV6-2 or TRBV6-3 and TRBJ1-5; no firm D call. V shed 5 bases and J shed 5 bases, with 19 bases lying between them. The length of the CDR3 is 16 residues. CDR1 and CDR2 (germline): MNHEY, SVGEGT. The CDR3 here is CASSAGATPRDQPQHF. CDR3 coding DNA: TGTGCCAGCAGTGCCGGCGCCACCCCGAGGGATCAGCCCCAGCATTTT.

The V and J genes are TRBV6-5 and TRBJ2-1, with TRBD2 matching 10 bases. This CDR3 spans 13 amino acids. V lost 6 bases, J lost 7 bases, and 3 bases stayed unmatched. Germline V gene sequence: CDR1 MNHEY, CDR2 SVGAGI. The CDR3 reads CASRSGGGNEQFF. The CDR3 DNA reads as TGTGCCAGCAGGAGCGGGGGGGGGAATGAGCAGTTCTTC.

This sequence joins TRBV3-1 (or the pseudogene TRBV3-2) and TRBJ2-3; D is unclear. V lost 0 bases, J lost 4 bases, and 14 bases lay in between. This CDR3 region has 16 residues. Germline loops: CDR1 LGHDT, CDR2 YNNKEL (reference sequence). This chain's CDR3 is CASSQDLGRGADTQYF. DNA for the CDR3: TGTGCCAGCAGCCAAGATCTAGGCCGTGGTGCAGATACGCAGTATTTT.

The V and J genes are TRBV30 and TRBJ1-4; a possible D gene is TRBD1 (6 bases). The CDR3 consists of 14 residues. The V and J ends lost 3 bases and 12 bases respectively, with 20 bases between them. CDR1 is GTSNPN, CDR2 SVGIG, per germline (reference sequence). The CDR3 DNA is TGTGCCTGGAGGAAAAAAGACAGGCCCGAGGAACTGTTTTTT. Translated: CAWRKKDRPEELFF.

For the CDR3, the DNA is TGTGCCAGCAGTTTGGGGGGGACCTTGAACACCGGGGAGCTGTTTTTT. Translating gives CASSLGGTLNTGELFF. The rearrangement joins TRBV27 to TRBJ2-2, with 7 bases identical to TRBD2. CDR1 MNHEY and CDR2 SMNVEV come from the germline V gene (reference sequence). This CDR3 region has 16 residues. Losses at the gene ends were 3 bases for V and 1 base for J; bases not matched to a gene: 5.

The chain recombines TRBV11-3 with TRBJ1-2; the match to TRBD1 covers 7 bases. The CDR3 has 14 amino acids. V gave up 5 bases and J gave up 3 bases; unmatched junction bases: 6. CDR1 and CDR2 (germline): SGHNT, YENEEA. The CDR3 sequence: CASSPRDSYYGYTF. As DNA, the CDR3 is TGTGCCAGCAGCCCCCGGGACAGCTACTATGGCTACACCTTC.

For this clone: Other DNA sequences in the same sample also yield this CDR3. This sequence joins TRBV9 and TRBJ2-1, with unresolved D. From germline, CDR1 is SGDLS and CDR2 YYNGEE. The CDR3 runs 12 residues. V was cut by 5 bases and J by 9 bases, with 12 bases left in between. CDR3 region: CASSAGPGEQFF. CDR3 bases: TGTGCCAGCAGTGCAGGTCCGGGTGAGCAGTTCTTC.

The V and J genes are TRBV3-1 (or the pseudogene TRBV3-2) and TRBJ2-1; 12 bases are a match to TRBD2. Per the germline V gene, CDR1 is LGHDT and CDR2 is YNNKEL (reference sequence). Trimming at V came to 0 bases and at J to 7 bases, leaving 7 bases not matched to a gene. CDR3 length equals 17 residues. CDR3 bases: TGTGCCAGCAGCCAAGATCCACGACTAGCGGGGGTTAATGAGCAGTTCTTC. Amino acids: CASSQDPRLAGVNEQFF.

This chain joins TRBV28 and TRBJ2-1; a possible D gene is TRBD2 (6 bases). This CDR3 is built from 16 residues. The V gene's germline CDR1 is MDHEN and CDR2 SYDVKM. V gave up 7 bases and J gave up 3 bases, with 19 bases separating them. The CDR3 loop reads CASNVFGGNNYNEQFF. The CDR3 coding sequence is TGTGCCAGCAATGTCTTTGGCGGGAATAACTACAATGAGCAGTTCTTC.

The chain carries TRBV20-1 and TRBJ1-5; D remains unclear. V was shortened by 3 bases and J by 6 bases, with 12 bases between the two germline ends. Germline assignment: CDR1 DFQATT and CDR2 SNEGSKA (reference sequence). The CDR3 extends over 13 amino acids. As DNA, the CDR3 is TGCAGTGCTAGTCAAGTTACGGGTCAGCCCCAGCATTTT. Protein product: CSASQVTGQPQHF.

V is TRBV5-6 and J is TRBJ1-2; D possibly corresponds to TRBD1 (5 bases). The germline gives CDR1 SGHDT, CDR2 YYEEEE. CDR3 size: 10 residues. V was cut by 7 bases and J by 12 bases, with 13 bases left in between. The chain's CDR3 is CASGRGANTF. The CDR3 DNA reads TGTGCCAGCGGGCGTGGGGCGAACACCTTC.

The chain carries TRBV11-2 and TRBJ2-3, with TRBD2 matching over 9 bases. The CDR3 is made up of 15 amino acids. Germline trimming cut 3 bases from V and 0 bases from J; bases unmatched to any gene: 1. The V gene's germline CDR1 is SGHAT and CDR2 FQNNGV. CDR3 residues: CASSFAGGSTDTQYF. In nucleotides, the CDR3 is TGTGCCAGCAGCTTTGCGGGGGGGAGCACAGATACGCAGTATTTT.

The V and J genes are TRBV5-1 and TRBJ1-2; TRBD1 matches at 9 bases. After removal of 0 bases from V and 8 bases from J, the junction contained 5 bases not matched to a gene. The CDR3 is 14 residues long. CDR1 and CDR2 (germline): SGHRS, YFSETQ. The CDR3 nucleotides read TGCGCCAGCAGCTTGGAAGGACAGGGGAGAGGCTACACCTTC. It encodes CASSLEGQGRGYTF.

The chain has TRBV5-4 and TRBJ1-2; 9 bases agree with TRBD1. Looked up from germline, CDR1 is SGHNT and CDR2 is YYREEE (reference sequence). This CDR3 is built from 16 residues. Trimming removed 3 bases from V and 2 bases from J; junction bases left unmatched: 8. DNA of the CDR3: TGTGCCAGCAGCTCCAGGACAGGGGTCCCCAACTATGGCTACACCTTC. Protein: CASSSRTGVPNYGYTF. The whole variable domain, filled in from reference TRBV5-4 and TRBJ1-2, reads ETGVTQSPTHLIKTRGQQVTLRCSSQSGHNTVSWYQQALGQGPQFIFQYYREEENGRGNFPPRFSGLQFPNYSSELNVNALELDDSALYLCASSSRTGVPNYGYTFGSGTRLTVV.

V gene TRBV5-4 combines with J gene TRBJ2-3; perhaps TRBD1 as D (6 bases). Germline assignment: CDR1 SGHNT and CDR2 YYREEE (reference sequence). V lost 5 bases, J lost 4 bases, and 14 bases lay in between. This CDR3 comprises 14 residues. The CDR3 DNA sequence: TGTGCCAGCAGTCTACAGGGATCTTCAGATACGCAGTATTTT. Translating it yields CASSLQGSSDTQYF. The variable domain in full, completed from reference TRBV5-4 and TRBJ2-3, reads ETGVTQSPTHLIKTRGQQVTLRCSSQSGHNTVSWYQQALGQGPQFIFQYYREEENGRGNFPPRFSGLQFPNYSSELNVNALELDDSALYLCASSLQGSSDTQYFGPGTRLTVL.